The 19 T cell receptor beta chains reported below all come from one sample, sequenced in a study of shared clonotypes between healthy human individuals. The naive CD8 subset, CD45RO-negative cells positively selected for CCR7, excluded terminally differentiated effector memory CD45RA+ cells. Only in-frame clones appear in the TCRdb table, and some are missing; sequencing was by immunoSEQ multiplex PCR. The table records around 2.1 million clones, about 92% of them present only once. Sequenced sample: naive CD8+ T cells from PBMCs. These TCRs come from a man between 18 and 29 years old in good health. Some clones in this sample may be carry-over from other donors' samples.

The chain is built from TRBV15 and TRBJ2-6; D gene ambiguous. Germline CDR1 LNHNV, CDR2 YYDKDF (reference sequence). This CDR3 has 15 residues. V was trimmed by 8 bases and J by 0 bases, leaving 11 bases between them. The CDR3 nucleotides read TGTGCCACCTCCTACCTGCTCTCTGGGGCCAACGTCCTGACTTTC. Translation: CATSYLLSGANVLTF.

The CDR3 DNA is TGTGCCATCAGTGTGACTAGCGGGGTAGATGAGCAGTTCTTC. Residues: CAISVTSGVDEQFF. The V gene is TRBV10-3, the J gene TRBJ2-1; 11 positions match TRBD2. The ends lost 4 bases at V and 8 bases at J; junction bases unmatched: 4. This CDR3 spans 14 amino acids. Germline V lookup: CDR1 ENHRY, CDR2 SYGVKD.

The CDR3 here is CASSRGRGELFF. DNA for the CDR3: TGTGCCAGCAGCCGGGGTCGCGGGGAGCTGTTTTTT. The V gene is TRBV5-6, the J gene TRBJ2-2; a possible D gene is TRBD2 (5 bases). Germline V gene data show CDR1 as SGHDT and CDR2 as YYEEEE. Trimming took 4 bases from V and 7 from J, leaving 8 bases between them. The CDR3 loop spans 12 amino acids.

The chain employs TRBV7-2 and TRBJ2-7; 11 bases agree with TRBD2. Germline CDR1 is SGHTA and CDR2 is FQGNSA. This CDR3 region has 15 residues. V dropped 2 bases and J dropped 0; count of bases not matched to a gene: 0. The CDR3 here is CASSLTSGSSYEQYF. In DNA form, the CDR3 reads TGTGCCAGCAGCTTAACTAGCGGGAGCTCCTACGAGCAGTACTTC. Using reference TRBV7-2 and TRBJ2-7 for the parts outside the CDR3, the full variable domain is GAGVSQSPSNKVTEKGKDVELRCDPISGHTALYWYRQSLGQGLEFLIYFQGNSAPDKSGLPSDRFSAERTGGSVSTLTIQRTQQEDSAVYLCASSLTSGSSYEQYFGPGTRLTVT.

The chain uses TRBV28 and TRBJ2-7, with D possibly TRBD2 on 5 matching bases. Deletions cut 4 bases from V and 2 bases from J, with 12 bases between. This CDR3 comprises 14 residues. From germline, CDR1 is MDHEN and CDR2 SYDVKM. The CDR3 DNA is TGTGCCAGCAGTTCTGGACTTTCCACCTACGAGCAGTACTTC. This translates into CASSSGLSTYEQYF.

With regard to this clone: In the same sample, other DNA sequences code for this CDR3. This rearrangement joins TRBV9 to TRBJ2-5; perhaps TRBD2 as D (5 bases). The ends were cut back, 0 bases at V and 3 bases at J, with 9 bases in the middle. The CDR3 has 14 residues. Germline CDR1 is SGDLS and CDR2 is YYNGEE. CDR3: CASSVGLAKETQYF. CDR3 sequence (DNA): TGTGCCAGCAGCGTAGGGCTAGCCAAAGAGACCCAGTACTTC.

V gene TRBV19 combines with J gene TRBJ1-1; D may be TRBD1 (6 bases). From germline, CDR1 is LNHDA and CDR2 SQIVND (reference sequence). This CDR3 contains 18 residues. V lost 0 bases and J 0 bases, leaving 17 bases between the germline ends. The CDR3 protein is CASSIDYLGQFMNTEAFF. CDR3 DNA: TGTGCCAGTAGTATAGACTACCTAGGACAGTTTATGAACACTGAAGCTTTCTTT.

The chain uses TRBV11-2 and TRBJ2-1; weak D call: TRBD2 (6 bases). CDR1 is SGHAT, CDR2 FQNNGV, per germline. The CDR3 runs 17 residues. Trimming cost V 3 bases and J 0 bases, with 15 bases left between them. DNA for the CDR3: TGTGCCAGCAGCTTCCACCCTGGGGGGATCTCCTACAATGAGCAGTTCTTC. It translates to CASSFHPGGISYNEQFF.

V usage is TRBV28 and J usage is TRBJ1-5; 10 bases line up with TRBD1. The CDR3 spans 14 residues. Germline V gene lookup returns CDR1 MDHEN and CDR2 SYDVKM. V was clipped by 6 bases and J by 6 bases; unmatched bases: 5. CDR3 amino acids: CASSLDRGPQPQHF. The CDR3, as DNA: TGTGCCAGCAGCCTAGACAGGGGGCCTCAGCCCCAGCATTTT.

This clone was seen a single time. The CDR3 is CASSQDPPRGESNEQFF. Here the CDR3 DNA reads TGCGCCAGCAGCCAAGATCCCCCCAGGGGGGAATCCAATGAGCAGTTCTTC. The chain employs TRBV4-1 and TRBJ2-1; perhaps TRBD1 as D (7 bases). This CDR3 comprises 17 residues. Germline V gives CDR1 MGHRA, CDR2 YSYEKL. The ends were cut back, 0 bases at V and 6 bases at J, with 18 bases in the middle.

This chain connects TRBV7-3 to TRBJ1-1; a weak D match, TRBD1 (5 bases). Trimming removed 1 base from V and 0 bases from J, with 12 bases in between. The CDR3 runs 16 residues. From germline, CDR1 is SGHTA and CDR2 FQGTGA. The CDR3 region has the DNA TGTGCCAGCAGCTTAATGGGGGGACCGCTGAACACTGAAGCTTTCTTT. It translates to CASSLMGGPLNTEAFF.

The V gene is TRBV27, the J gene TRBJ2-7; TRBD1 or TRBD2 may be the D gene (5 bases each). The CDR3 length is 14 residues. Germline V CDR1 and CDR2: MNHEY, SMNVEV (reference sequence). With 6 bases removed from V and 3 bases from J, the gap between germline ends came to 15 bases. For the CDR3, the DNA is TGTGCCAGCAGCCGGGACGCCGAGAGCTACGAGCAGTACTTC. As protein: CASSRDAESYEQYF.

This sequence joins TRBV9 and TRBJ2-7, with 12 bases identical to TRBD2. Trimming took 3 bases from V and 2 from J; bases not matched to a gene: 6. CDR1 is SGDLS, CDR2 YYNGEE, per germline. The CDR3 loop spans 16 amino acids. CDR3 nucleotides: TGTGCCAGCAGCGCCGAAGGACTAGCGGGGACCTACGAGCAGTACTTC. Translated: CASSAEGLAGTYEQYF.

The chain has TRBV18 and TRBJ2-5; D is possibly TRBD1 (5 bases). The V gene's germline CDR1 is KGHSH and CDR2 LQKENI. V shed 0 bases and J shed 0 bases, with 8 bases lying between them. The CDR3 has 15 amino acids. The CDR3 nucleotides read TGTGCCAGCTCACCACCGGGGCGATACCAAGAGACCCAGTACTTC. Protein: CASSPPGRYQETQYF.

The chain employs TRBV7-8 and TRBJ1-2; D unresolved. The V end lost 5 bases, the J end lost 4 bases, and 23 bases lay between the germline ends. This CDR3 comprises 17 residues. CDR1 and CDR2 from the germline V gene are SGHVS and FQNEAQ. CDR3 in amino acids: CASSPYGGRADGYGYTF. DNA of the CDR3: TGTGCCAGCAGCCCTTACGGAGGGCGGGCCGACGGCTATGGCTACACCTTC.

V is TRBV7-8 and J is TRBJ2-1; weak D call: TRBD1 (6 bases). The CDR3 extends over 17 amino acids. The ends were cut back, 4 bases at V and 0 bases at J, with 16 bases in the middle. From germline, CDR1 is SGHVS and CDR2 FQNEAQ. CDR3 coding DNA: TGTGCCAGCAGCTCAGAGGGACACTTAGGCTCCTACAATGAGCAGTTCTTC. As protein: CASSSEGHLGSYNEQFF.

Turning to this clone: Other nucleotide sequences in the sample specify the same CDR3. The chain recombines TRBV29-1 with TRBJ1-1; the D is unclear. Germline CDR1 SQVTM, CDR2 ANQGSEA. Trimming took 4 bases from V and 3 from J, leaving 3 bases between them. The CDR3 extends over 10 amino acids. CDR3 region: CSVGDTEAFF. The CDR3 DNA is TGCAGCGTTGGAGACACTGAAGCTTTCTTT.

The rearrangement uses TRBV7-8 and TRBJ2-3, with TRBD2 identical over 8 bases. Germline loops: CDR1 SGHVS, CDR2 FQNEAQ. There are 16 residues in the CDR3. Unmatched junction bases numbered 8, after V lost 4 bases and J lost 2 bases. The CDR3 sequence: CASSWWDSGTTDTQYF. CDR3 nucleotide sequence: TGTGCCAGCAGCTGGTGGGATAGCGGGACCACAGATACGCAGTATTTT. The full variable domain, in which reference TRBV7-8 and TRBJ2-3 provide the parts outside the CDR3, is GAGVSQSPRYKVAKRGQDVALRCDPISGHVSLFWYQQALGQGPEFLTYFQNEAQLDKSGLPSDRFFAERPEGSVSTLKIQRTQQEDSAVYLCASSWWDSGTTDTQYFGPGTRLTVL.

V and J are TRBV27 and TRBJ2-7; 8 positions match TRBD2. The CDR3 is made up of 13 amino acids. Germline CDR1 is MNHEY and CDR2 is SMNVEV (reference sequence). The V and J ends lost 0 bases and 8 bases, in that order; junction bases with no gene match: 3. This CDR3 reads CASSLSSGSKQYF. DNA of the CDR3: TGTGCCAGCAGTTTATCCAGCGGGAGTAAGCAGTACTTC.